Listed below are T cell receptor beta chains from one sample, sequenced in a study of T cell responses to AZD1222 COVID-19 vaccine. The protocol was immunoSEQ multiplex PCR, while the TCRdb copy is restricted to in-frame clones and leaves out a portion. In the table there are tens of thousands of clones, over 65% of which are singletons. This sample comprised peripheral blood, obtained on day 0 of AZD1222 vaccination. These receptors came from an adult in good health. Both conserved end residues are part of each CDR3. D genes are given only for firm matches. Where a row states a size, it is once, few, many or the class of an expanded clone; other rows omit it.

clone size: -
J gene: TRBJ1-1
D gene: -
V gene: TRBV28
CDR3 DNA: TGTGCCAGCAGAGTTGGGGGGCCGAACACTGAAGCTTTCTTT
CDR3 protein: CASRVGGPNTEAFF

clone size: -
J gene: TRBJ2-3
D gene: -
V gene: TRBV5-1
CDR3 DNA: TGCGCCAGCAGCTTGGCGGGGTCAGGGACAGATACGCAGTATTTT
CDR3 protein: CASSLAGSGTDTQYF

clone size: -
J gene: TRBJ2-7
D gene: -
V gene: TRBV19
CDR3 DNA: TGTGCCAGTAGTCGGGGGATTATCGACGAGCAGTACTTC
CDR3 protein: CASSRGIIDEQYF

clone size: once
J gene: TRBJ1-1
D gene: -
V gene: TRBV7-3
CDR3 DNA: TGTGCCAGCAGCTTATTATATCACACTGAAGCTTTCTTT
CDR3 protein: CASSLLYHTEAFF

clone size: -
J gene: TRBJ2-5
D gene: TRBD1
V gene: TRBV7-7
CDR3 DNA: TGTGCCAGCAGCTTAGGACAGGGGGAGACCCAGTACTTC
CDR3 protein: CASSLGQGETQYF

clone size: -
J gene: TRBJ1-2
D gene: -
V gene: TRBV20-1
CDR3 DNA: TGCAGTGCTAGTGCGGGGGGCGACTATGGCTACACCTTC
CDR3 protein: CSASAGGDYGYTF

clone size: -
J gene: TRBJ1-1
D gene: -
V gene: TRBV29-1
CDR3 DNA: TGCAGCTCGCGAAGAGGGGATCTGACTGAAGCTTTCTTT
CDR3 protein: CSSRRGDLTEAFF

clone size: once
J gene: TRBJ2-4
D gene: TRBD1
V gene: TRBV6-1
CDR3 DNA: TGTGCCAGCAGTGAAGCGCGAGGGGGCCTAAACATTCAGTACTTC
CDR3 protein: CASSEARGGLNIQYF

clone size: -
J gene: TRBJ2-3
D gene: -
V gene: TRBV6-1
CDR3 DNA: TGTGCCAGCAGTGAAAGTTTTGGCAGTTTTTACCCAGATACGCAGTATTTT
CDR3 protein: CASSESFGSFYPDTQYF

clone size: -
J gene: TRBJ1-2
D gene: TRBD1
V gene: TRBV27
CDR3 DNA: TGTGCCAGCAGTTTAGGACAGGGAGTATTCGGCTACACCTTC
CDR3 protein: CASSLGQGVFGYTF

clone size: -
J gene: TRBJ2-3
D gene: -
V gene: TRBV5-8
CDR3 DNA: TGTGCCAGCAGCTTTCTGGTCGAACCGGATGCAGATACGCAGTATTTT
CDR3 protein: CASSFLVEPDADTQYF

clone size: -
J gene: TRBJ2-3
D gene: -
V gene: TRBV6-1
CDR3 DNA: TGTGCCAGCAGTGAAGCGGGGGGAGATACGCAGTATTTT
CDR3 protein: CASSEAGGDTQYF

clone size: -
J gene: TRBJ2-1
D gene: -
V gene: TRBV11-2
CDR3 DNA: TGTGCCAGCAGCCCCGGAGGCTACAATGAGCAGTTCTTC
CDR3 protein: CASSPGGYNEQFF

clone size: -
J gene: TRBJ2-3
D gene: -
V gene: TRBV29-1
CDR3 DNA: TGCAGCGCTGGGAGCAGGATCACAGATACGCAGTATTTT
CDR3 protein: CSAGSRITDTQYF

clone size: once
J gene: TRBJ2-5
D gene: TRBD2
V gene: TRBV7-2
CDR3 DNA: TGTGCCAGCAGCTCTAGCGGGGGGCTCCAAGAGACCCAGTACTTC
CDR3 protein: CASSSSGGLQETQYF

clone size: -
J gene: TRBJ1-5
D gene: -
V gene: TRBV27
CDR3 DNA: TGTGCCAGCAGTTTAAGAGGGGGGGGAAATCAGCCCCAGCATTTT
CDR3 protein: CASSLRGGGNQPQHF

clone size: -
J gene: TRBJ1-3
D gene: -
V gene: TRBV2
CDR3 DNA: TGTGCCAGCAGTTTAGACAGAACCTCTGGAAACACCATATATTTT
CDR3 protein: CASSLDRTSGNTIYF

clone size: few
J gene: TRBJ2-2
D gene: TRBD2
V gene: TRBV7-8
CDR3 DNA: TGTGCCAGCAGCTTAGGCTCAGCGGGAACCGGGGAGCTGTTTTTT
CDR3 protein: CASSLGSAGTGELFF

clone size: -
J gene: TRBJ2-3
D gene: TRBD1
V gene: TRBV19
CDR3 DNA: TGTGCCAGCGAAACGGGACAGGGGACAGATACGCAGTATTTT
CDR3 protein: CASETGQGTDTQYF

clone size: -
J gene: TRBJ1-3
D gene: -
V gene: TRBV5-6
CDR3 DNA: TGTGCCAGCAGCTTGGGACGGAGAGGAAACACCATATATTTT
CDR3 protein: CASSLGRRGNTIYF

clone size: -
J gene: TRBJ1-6
D gene: -
V gene: TRBV28
CDR3 DNA: TGTGCCAGCACCCCAGGTGACCGGGGAGGCTCCTATAATTCACCCCTCCACTTT
CDR3 protein: CASTPGDRGGSYNSPLHF

clone size: -
J gene: TRBJ1-6
D gene: -
V gene: TRBV15
CDR3 DNA: TGTGCCACCAGCAGAGACCCCTCTGGCAGCAGTCCCCTCCACTTT
CDR3 protein: CATSRDPSGSSPLHF

clone size: -
J gene: TRBJ2-2
D gene: -
V gene: TRBV6-6
CDR3 DNA: TGTGCCAGCAGCCGCACAGGGAACACCGGGGAGCTGTTTTTT
CDR3 protein: CASSRTGNTGELFF

clone size: -
J gene: TRBJ2-3
D gene: -
V gene: TRBV28
CDR3 DNA: TGTGCCAGCCCCCCCGCGCTGCGGGAAGGGGGCACAGATACGCAGTATTTT
CDR3 protein: CASPPALREGGTDTQYF

clone size: -
J gene: TRBJ1-1
D gene: TRBD1
V gene: TRBV18
CDR3 DNA: TGTGCCAGCTCACCACCCGGACAGGGTGTAGCTTTCTTT
CDR3 protein: CASSPPGQGVAFF

clone size: -
J gene: TRBJ2-3
D gene: -
V gene: TRBV6-5
CDR3 DNA: TGTGCCAGCAGTTACAGACAGTTCTCTAGCACAGATACGCAGTATTTT
CDR3 protein: CASSYRQFSSTDTQYF

clone size: once
J gene: TRBJ1-1
D gene: TRBD1
V gene: TRBV24-1
CDR3 DNA: TGTGCCACCAGTGATCCCAACAGGGGTTTCACTGAAGCTTTCTTT
CDR3 protein: CATSDPNRGFTEAFF

clone size: few
J gene: TRBJ2-2
D gene: -
V gene: TRBV4-1
CDR3 DNA: TGCGCCAGCAGCCAAGACAGGGTCACCGGGGAGCTGTTTTTT
CDR3 protein: CASSQDRVTGELFF

clone size: -
J gene: TRBJ1-1
D gene: -
V gene: TRBV29-1
CDR3 DNA: TGCAGCGTTCGTCAGATGAACACTGAAGCTTTCTTT
CDR3 protein: CSVRQMNTEAFF

clone size: -
J gene: TRBJ2-1
D gene: -
V gene: TRBV9
CDR3 DNA: TGTGCCAGCAGCGTAGTCGTGGGAACTACTAATGAGCAGTTCTTC
CDR3 protein: CASSVVVGTTNEQFF

clone size: -
J gene: TRBJ1-1
D gene: -
V gene: TRBV12-5
CDR3 DNA: TGTGCTAGTGGTTTGGTCCAGGGGTTCAACACTGAAGCTTTCTTT
CDR3 protein: CASGLVQGFNTEAFF

clone size: -
J gene: TRBJ2-5
D gene: -
V gene: TRBV2
CDR3 DNA: TGTGCCAGCAGTTTCACAGGTTACGGGACCCAGTACTTC
CDR3 protein: CASSFTGYGTQYF

clone size: -
J gene: TRBJ1-5
D gene: -
V gene: TRBV19
CDR3 DNA: TGTGCCAGTAGTAAGAAAGGTGGCAATCAGCCCCAGCATTTT
CDR3 protein: CASSKKGGNQPQHF

clone size: -
J gene: TRBJ1-1
D gene: TRBD1
V gene: TRBV28
CDR3 DNA: TGTGCCATACGAGGACAGGGAGACACTGAAGCTTTCTTT
CDR3 protein: CAIRGQGDTEAFF

clone size: -
J gene: TRBJ1-4
D gene: TRBD1
V gene: TRBV11-2
CDR3 DNA: TGTGCCAGCAGCTTGGGGCTTGGGACAGGGAAAAATGAAAAACTGTTTTTT
CDR3 protein: CASSLGLGTGKNEKLFF

clone size: few
J gene: TRBJ1-2
D gene: TRBD1
V gene: TRBV6-5
CDR3 DNA: TGTGCCAGCAGTTCTCCTAGGACAGGGATGAACTATGGCTACACCTTC
CDR3 protein: CASSSPRTGMNYGYTF

clone size: -
J gene: TRBJ2-5
D gene: -
V gene: TRBV14
CDR3 DNA: TGTGCCAGCAGCCAACGGGGAGGAGAGACCCAGTACTTC
CDR3 protein: CASSQRGGETQYF

clone size: once
J gene: TRBJ1-1
D gene: -
V gene: TRBV28
CDR3 DNA: TGTGCCAGCAGTCTAGAGTTCGGCACTGAAGCTTTCTTT
CDR3 protein: CASSLEFGTEAFF

clone size: -
J gene: TRBJ1-1
D gene: TRBD1
V gene: TRBV5-4
CDR3 DNA: TGTGCCAGCAGGCCCAACAGTTTCACAGGGGCGAACACTGAAGCTTTCTTT
CDR3 protein: CASRPNSFTGANTEAFF

clone size: -
J gene: TRBJ1-3
D gene: -
V gene: TRBV19
CDR3 DNA: TGTGCCAGTAGTATAGATGTGCGGCATGACTCTGGAAACACCATATATTTT
CDR3 protein: CASSIDVRHDSGNTIYF

clone size: -
J gene: TRBJ2-1
D gene: TRBD1
V gene: TRBV19
CDR3 DNA: TGTGCCAGTAGTCTCGGGACAGGGTTAGAGGGGTTCTTC
CDR3 protein: CASSLGTGLEGFF

clone size: few
J gene: TRBJ1-4
D gene: -
V gene: TRBV6-5
CDR3 DNA: TGTGCCAGCAAAAGCCAGGAAAAACTGTTTTTT
CDR3 protein: CASKSQEKLFF

clone size: few
J gene: TRBJ1-6
D gene: -
V gene: TRBV5-1
CDR3 DNA: TGCGCCAGCAGCTTAATAGGTCAGGATTCACCCCTCCACTTT
CDR3 protein: CASSLIGQDSPLHF

clone size: -
J gene: TRBJ2-5
D gene: -
V gene: TRBV6-2/TRBV6-3
CDR3 DNA: TGTGCCAGCAGTCCCCCCGGGACAAGGGAGACCCAGTACTTC
CDR3 protein: CASSPPGTRETQYF

clone size: -
J gene: TRBJ2-5
D gene: TRBD1
V gene: TRBV6-1
CDR3 DNA: TGTGCCAGCAGTGAAAGAAGCAGTGGGGACAGGGCTGAGACCCAGTACTTC
CDR3 protein: CASSERSSGDRAETQYF

clone size: once
J gene: TRBJ1-3
D gene: -
V gene: TRBV2
CDR3 DNA: TGTGCCAGCAGTGAACAGGGACGTTCTGGAAACACCATATATTTT
CDR3 protein: CASSEQGRSGNTIYF

clone size: -
J gene: TRBJ2-5
D gene: -
V gene: TRBV20-1
CDR3 DNA: TGCAGTGCATCCAAGGTAGAGACCCAGTACTTC
CDR3 protein: CSASKVETQYF

clone size: -
J gene: TRBJ1-5
D gene: -
V gene: TRBV20-1
CDR3 DNA: TGCAGTGCTAGTTACTTATTGGGTCAGCCCCAGCATTTT
CDR3 protein: CSASYLLGQPQHF

clone size: few
J gene: TRBJ1-2
D gene: -
V gene: TRBV3-1/TRBV3-2
CDR3 DNA: TGTGCCAGCAGCCAAGACAGGGCGATCTATGTTAGCTACACCTTC
CDR3 protein: CASSQDRAIYVSYTF

clone size: -
J gene: TRBJ1-1
D gene: -
V gene: TRBV10-2
CDR3 DNA: TGCGCCAGCAGCGCAGTCGACACTGAAGCTTTCTTT
CDR3 protein: CASSAVDTEAFF

clone size: -
J gene: TRBJ1-4
D gene: -
V gene: TRBV29-1
CDR3 DNA: TGCAGCGTTGAGGACAATGAAAAACTGTTTTTT
CDR3 protein: CSVEDNEKLFF

clone size: -
J gene: TRBJ1-6
D gene: -
V gene: TRBV6-5
CDR3 DNA: TGTGCCAGCACCTACTACTCCACGACTTCACCCCTCCACTTT
CDR3 protein: CASTYYSTTSPLHF

clone size: -
J gene: TRBJ1-2
D gene: -
V gene: TRBV24-1
CDR3 DNA: TGTGCCACCAGTGATTCCAGAATTTATGGCTACACCTTC
CDR3 protein: CATSDSRIYGYTF

clone size: -
J gene: TRBJ1-5
D gene: -
V gene: TRBV15
CDR3 DNA: TGTGCCACCAGCGGAGGAGGACAGTCTTTTAATCAGCCCCAGCATTTT
CDR3 protein: CATSGGGQSFNQPQHF